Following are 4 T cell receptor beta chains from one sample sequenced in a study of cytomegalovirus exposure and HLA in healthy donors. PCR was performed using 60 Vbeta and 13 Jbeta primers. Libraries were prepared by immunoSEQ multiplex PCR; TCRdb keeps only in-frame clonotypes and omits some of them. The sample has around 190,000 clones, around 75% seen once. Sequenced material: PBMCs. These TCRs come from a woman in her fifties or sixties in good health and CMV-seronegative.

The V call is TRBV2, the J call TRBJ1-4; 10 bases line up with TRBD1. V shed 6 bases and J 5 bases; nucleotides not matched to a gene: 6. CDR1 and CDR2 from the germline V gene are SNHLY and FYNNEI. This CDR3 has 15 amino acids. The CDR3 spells CASRPDRGRNEKLFF. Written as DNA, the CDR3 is TGTGCCAGCAGACCTGACAGGGGGCGGAATGAAAAACTGTTTTTT.

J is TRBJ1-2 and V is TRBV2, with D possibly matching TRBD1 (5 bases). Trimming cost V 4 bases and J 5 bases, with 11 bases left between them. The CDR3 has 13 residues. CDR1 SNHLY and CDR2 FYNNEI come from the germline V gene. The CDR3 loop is CASSARQGYGYTF. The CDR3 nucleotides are TGTGCCAGCAGTGCTAGGCAGGGATATGGCTACACCTTC.

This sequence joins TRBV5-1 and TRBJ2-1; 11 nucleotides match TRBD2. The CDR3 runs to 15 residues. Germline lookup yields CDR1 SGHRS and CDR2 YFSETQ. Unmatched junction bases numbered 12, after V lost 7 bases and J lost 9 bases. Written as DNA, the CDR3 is TGCGCCAGCTTACGATTAGCGGGAGGGCGGATTGAGCAGTTCTTC. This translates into CASLRLAGGRIEQFF.

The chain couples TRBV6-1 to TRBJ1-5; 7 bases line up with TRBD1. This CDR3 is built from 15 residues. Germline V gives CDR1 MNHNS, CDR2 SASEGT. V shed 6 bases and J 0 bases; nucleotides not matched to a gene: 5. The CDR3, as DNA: TGTGCCAGCAGGTACACAGGGGATAGCAATCAGCCCCAGCATTTT. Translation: CASRYTGDSNQPQHF.